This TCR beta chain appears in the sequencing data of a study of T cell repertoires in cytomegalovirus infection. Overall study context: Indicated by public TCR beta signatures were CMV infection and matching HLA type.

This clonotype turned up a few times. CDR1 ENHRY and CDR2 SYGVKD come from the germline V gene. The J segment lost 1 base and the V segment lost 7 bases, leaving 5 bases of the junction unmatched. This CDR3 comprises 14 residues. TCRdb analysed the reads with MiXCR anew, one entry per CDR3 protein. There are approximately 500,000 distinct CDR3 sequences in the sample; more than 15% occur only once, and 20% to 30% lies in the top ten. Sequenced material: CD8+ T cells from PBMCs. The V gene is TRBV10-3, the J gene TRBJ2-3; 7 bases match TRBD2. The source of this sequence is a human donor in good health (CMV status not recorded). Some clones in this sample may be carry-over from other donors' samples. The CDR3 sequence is CAINPRGGTDTQYF. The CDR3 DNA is TGTGCCATCAATCCCCGGGGGGGCACAGATACGCAGTATTTT.